This T cell receptor beta chain was recorded in a study of shared T cell receptors in the human thymus. Here immunoSEQ multiplex PCR was the method, and the copy in TCRdb shows in-frame clones only, minus some. The sample lists 500,000 to 550,000 clones, roughly 74% seen once, with 0.013% in the top ten. The CDR3 has 15 residues. The V gene end was trimmed by 2 bases and the J gene end by 1 base; junction bases not matched to a gene: 2. CDR1 is MNHNY, CDR2 SVGAGI, per germline (reference sequence). These records were also assigned to another study, of human thymus T cells. That paper notes: Thymic resections from corrective heart surgery supplied the tissue. Use of V and J genes seemed skewed within the thymic and blood repertoires. Among unrelated individuals, related research reported thymic repertoires that overlapped highly.

The chain couples TRBV6-6 to TRBJ1-5, with 7 bases aligning to TRBD1. Sequenced input: thymocytes. The receptor was derived from a boy in the first two years of life with a congenital heart defect. The CDR3 reads CASSYLTGSNQPQHF. In nucleotides, the CDR3 is TGTGCCAGCAGTTACCTGACAGGGAGCAATCAGCCCCAGCATTTT.